Listed below are T cell receptor beta chains from one sample, sequenced in a study of OX40 agonist ivuxolimab in advanced cancers. The table came from immunoSEQ multiplex PCR; TCRdb's copy has only in-frame clones and leaves some out. The table records fewer than 35,000 clones, about 73% of them present only once. Sequenced here: CD4+ or CD8+ T cells sorted from blood, sampled in a trial of the OX40 agonist ivuxolimab. The origin of the receptors is an adult with an advanced solid tumor such as melanoma, head and neck, liver or kidney cancer. The conserved cysteine and the conserved F or W are not part of the CDR3 here. The size of a clone is reported for some rows only, either as once, few or many, or as a class for expanded clones.

TRBV7-9	TRBJ2-3	.	ASSLGSGGETDTQY
TRBV5-1	TRBJ2-5	.	ASSLKTRGETQY
TRBV19	TRBJ1-5	.	ASKVGGNQPQH
TRBV7-8	TRBJ1-5	.	ASSLGQGAGQPQH
TRBV4-2	TRBJ1-6	.	ASSQDSRGASYNSPLH
TRBV5-1	TRBJ2-3	.	ASRLAGGSTDTQY
TRBV7-2	TRBJ2-6	.	ASSLAGQFLSGANVLT
TRBV28	TRBJ1-2	.	ASSLRDQKGYT
TRBV5-1	TRBJ2-1	few	ASSLRIGDEQF
TRBV19	TRBJ2-5	once	ASSWGRTVGETQY
TRBV5-5	TRBJ1-2	.	ASSSGQGSGYT
TRBV27	TRBJ1-1	.	ASSPNPLRGYGTEAF
TRBV6-1	TRBJ1-6	.	ASSEASRSYNSPLH
TRBV19	TRBJ2-3	.	ASSGGWGSTDTQY
TRBV4-1	TRBJ1-4	.	ASSQTINEKLF
TRBV10-3	TRBJ1-2	.	AISGGQGAINGYT
TRBV5-4	TRBJ2-3	.	ASSWGPSSTDTQY
TRBV6-6	TRBJ2-1	.	ASSSTRAGNEQF
TRBV21-1	TRBJ1-2	.	ASMFLPGAGYT
TRBV6-1	TRBJ1-2	few	ASSGVVGEKDYGYT
TRBV5-1	TRBJ1-2	.	ASSPRTAANYGYT
TRBV5-4	TRBJ2-1	once	ASQMGVAGITRNEQF
TRBV27	TRBJ2-1	.	ASRGSSYNEQF
TRBV11-2	TRBJ1-1	medium-sized	ASSFQGNTEAF
TRBV9	TRBJ1-1	.	ASSTLTGDSTEAF
TRBV7-9	TRBJ2-2	.	ASSLSGGTGTTGELF
TRBV11-2	TRBJ1-2	.	ASSRRTGADGYT
TRBV4-1	TRBJ2-3	.	ASSPSSGEDTQY
TRBV7-9	TRBJ2-5	.	ASSRGVQFQETQY
TRBV7-6	TRBJ2-5	.	ASSRDGRETQY
TRBV2	TRBJ2-1	.	ASSSQTSGNYNEQF
TRBV4-1	TRBJ2-5	.	ASSQDHDGTQY
TRBV11-3	TRBJ2-5	.	ASSLARLETQY
TRBV19	TRBJ2-7	.	ARVGTATI
TRBV30	TRBJ2-1	.	AWTLSGDEQF
TRBV28	TRBJ2-5	medium-sized	ASSSDRDQETQY
TRBV5-1	TRBJ1-1	once	ASSLGTGPEAF
TRBV18	TRBJ2-1	once	ASSPRGTYNEQF
TRBV9	TRBJ1-5	.	ASSSGGDRGYQPQH
TRBV5-1	TRBJ1-4	.	ASKVRVGEKLF
TRBV5-1	TRBJ2-6	.	ASRTGTGANVLT
TRBV5-5	TRBJ1-3	.	ASSATGSGNTIY
TRBV5-1	TRBJ1-1	.	ASSAQENTEAF
TRBV28	TRBJ1-2	.	ASSDGGTNNYGYT
TRBV7-9	TRBJ2-3	.	ASSSGGLRTDTQY
TRBV18	TRBJ1-3	.	ASSPNSLGQGAGNTIY
TRBV5-1	TRBJ1-1	.	ASSSTPHMNTEAF
TRBV4-1	TRBJ2-1	.	ASSQDAQYNEQF
TRBV5-1	TRBJ2-6	.	ASSVGRGGSGANVLT
TRBV9	TRBJ1-2	.	ASSVGVYGVWT
TRBV11-2	TRBJ2-2	.	ASSFAQNTGELF
TRBV6-6	TRBJ1-3	.	ASSDGQGYGNTIY